This T cell receptor beta chain is from a study of cytomegalovirus exposure and HLA in healthy donors. Study outcomes and limitations: Later genetic work tied a missense DCLRE1C variant to beta-chain V and J trimming.

A multiplex PCR was run with 60 Vbeta primers and 13 Jbeta primers. Study processing details: Later reanalysis found around 84 million unique TCR beta chains, approximately 11 million of them shared. The table came from immunoSEQ multiplex PCR; TCRdb's copy has only in-frame clones and leaves some out. V and J calls and clone size are given by that table; D and trimming were obtained from the DNA. Of over 85,000 clones listed, 67% were seen once; the top ten hold 2.1%. Germline CDR1 and CDR2: SNHLY and FYNNEI. This CDR3 is built from 14 residues. J was trimmed by 10 bases and V by 4 bases; bases with no gene match: 8. On this clone itself: Antigen unknown.

Sequencing was carried out using PBMCs. The TCR comes from a man younger than 40 in good health and CMV-seronegative. V and J are TRBV2 and TRBJ1-5, with 9 positions matching TRBD1. CDR3 amino acids: CASSGDRVIEPQHF. CDR3 bases: TGTGCCAGCAGTGGGGACAGGGTAATCGAACCCCAGCATTTT. Combining the CDR3 with reference TRBV2 and TRBJ1-5 gives the whole variable domain EPEVTQTPSHQVTQMGQEVILRCVPISNHLYFYWYRQILGQKVEFLVSFYNNEISEKSEIFDDQFSVERPDGSNFTLKIRSTKLEDSAMYFCASSGDRVIEPQHFGDGTRLSIL.